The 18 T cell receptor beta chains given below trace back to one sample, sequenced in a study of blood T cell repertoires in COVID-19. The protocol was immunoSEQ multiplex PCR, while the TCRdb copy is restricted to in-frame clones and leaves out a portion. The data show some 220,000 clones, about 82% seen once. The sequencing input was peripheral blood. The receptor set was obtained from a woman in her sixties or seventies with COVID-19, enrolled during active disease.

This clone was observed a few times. This chain's CDR3 is CASSPAGGEETQYF. CDR3 bases: TGTGCCAGCAGCCCAGCCGGCGGGGAAGAGACCCAGTACTTC. The chain joins TRBV7-9 to TRBJ2-5, with a possible D match to TRBD2 (6 bases). The V and J ends lost 5 bases and 3 bases respectively, with 13 bases between them. The CDR3 runs to 14 residues. Germline values: CDR1 SEHNR, CDR2 FQNEAQ (reference sequence).

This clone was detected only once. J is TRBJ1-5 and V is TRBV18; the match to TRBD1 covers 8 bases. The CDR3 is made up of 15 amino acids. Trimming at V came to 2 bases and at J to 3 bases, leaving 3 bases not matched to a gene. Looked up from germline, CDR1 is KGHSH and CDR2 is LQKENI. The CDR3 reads CASSPDRGNNQPQHF. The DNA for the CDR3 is TGTGCCAGCTCACCAGACAGGGGCAACAATCAGCCCCAGCATTTT.

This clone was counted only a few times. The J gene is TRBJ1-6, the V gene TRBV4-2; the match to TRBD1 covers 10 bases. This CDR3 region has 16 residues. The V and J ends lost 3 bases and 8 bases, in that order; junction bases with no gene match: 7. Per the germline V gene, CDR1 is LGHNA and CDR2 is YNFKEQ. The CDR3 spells CASSQGRDRGDSPLHF. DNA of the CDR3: TGTGCCAGCAGCCAGGGTAGGGACAGGGGAGATTCACCCCTCCACTTT.

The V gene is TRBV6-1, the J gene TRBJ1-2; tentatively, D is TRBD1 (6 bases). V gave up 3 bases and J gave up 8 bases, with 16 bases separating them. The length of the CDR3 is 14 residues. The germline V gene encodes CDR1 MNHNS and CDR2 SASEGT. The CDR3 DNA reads TGTGCCAGCAGTGACCACAGGGATTCTGGGGGCTACACCTTC. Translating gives CASSDHRDSGGYTF.

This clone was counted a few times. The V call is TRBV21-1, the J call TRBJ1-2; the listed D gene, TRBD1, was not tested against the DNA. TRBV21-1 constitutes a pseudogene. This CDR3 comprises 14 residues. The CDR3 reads CASSKPAGGYGYTF. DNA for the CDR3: TGTGCCAGCAGCAAACCGGCAGGGGGCTATGGCTACACCTTC.

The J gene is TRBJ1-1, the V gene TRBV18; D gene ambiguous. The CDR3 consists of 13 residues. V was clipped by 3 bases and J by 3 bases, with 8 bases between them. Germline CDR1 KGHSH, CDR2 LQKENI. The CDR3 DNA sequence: TGTGCCAGCTCACCCGGGGAGGACACTGAAGCTTTCTTT. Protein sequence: CASSPGEDTEAFF.

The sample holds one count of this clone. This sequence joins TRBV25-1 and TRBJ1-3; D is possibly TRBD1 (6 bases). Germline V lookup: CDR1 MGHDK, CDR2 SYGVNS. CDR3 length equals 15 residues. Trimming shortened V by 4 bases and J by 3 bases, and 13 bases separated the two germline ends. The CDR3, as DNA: TGTGCCAGCAGTGCCCCGGACAGAAATGGAAACACCATATATTTT. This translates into CASSAPDRNGNTIYF.

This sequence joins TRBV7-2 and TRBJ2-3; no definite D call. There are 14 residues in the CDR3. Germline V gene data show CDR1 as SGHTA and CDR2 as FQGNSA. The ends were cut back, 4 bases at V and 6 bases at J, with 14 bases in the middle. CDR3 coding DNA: TGTGCCAGCAGCTCCACGAGGCAAGGTGATACGCAGTATTTT. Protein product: CASSSTRQGDTQYF.

The CDR3 DNA reads as TGTGCCAGCAGCCAAGACCCAGGCGGGCGGAACAATGAGCAGTTCTTC. Translating it yields CASSQDPGGRNNEQFF. This chain joins TRBV3-1 (or the pseudogene TRBV3-2) and TRBJ2-1; tentatively, D is TRBD2 (5 bases). V was clipped by 0 bases and J by 5 bases, with 14 bases between them. CDR3 length: 16 amino acids. Germline V CDR1 and CDR2: LGHDT, YNNKEL (reference sequence).

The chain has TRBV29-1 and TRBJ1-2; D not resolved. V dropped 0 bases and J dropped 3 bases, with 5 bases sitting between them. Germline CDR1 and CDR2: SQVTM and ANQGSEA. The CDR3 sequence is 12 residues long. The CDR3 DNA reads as TGCAGCGTTGAAGATCCAGACTATGGCTACACCTTC. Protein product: CSVEDPDYGYTF.

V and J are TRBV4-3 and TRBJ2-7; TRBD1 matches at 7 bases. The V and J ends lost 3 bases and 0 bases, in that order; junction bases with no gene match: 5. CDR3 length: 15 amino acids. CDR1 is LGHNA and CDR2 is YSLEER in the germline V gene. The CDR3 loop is CASSQERDSSYEQYF. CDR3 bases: TGCGCCAGCAGCCAGGAGAGGGACAGCTCCTACGAGCAGTACTTC.

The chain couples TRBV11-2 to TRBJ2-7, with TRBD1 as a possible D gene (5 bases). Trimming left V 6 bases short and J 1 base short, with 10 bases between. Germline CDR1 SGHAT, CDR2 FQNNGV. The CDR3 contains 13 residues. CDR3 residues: CASRQPGSYEQYF. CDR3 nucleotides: TGTGCCAGCAGACAACCAGGGTCCTACGAGCAGTACTTC.

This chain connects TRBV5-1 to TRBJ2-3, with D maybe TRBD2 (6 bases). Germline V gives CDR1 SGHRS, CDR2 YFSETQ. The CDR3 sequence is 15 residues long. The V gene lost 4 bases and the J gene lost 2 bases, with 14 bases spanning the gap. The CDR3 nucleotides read TGCGCCAGCAGCGGGTTAGCGGTATACACAGATACGCAGTATTTT. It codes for CASSGLAVYTDTQYF. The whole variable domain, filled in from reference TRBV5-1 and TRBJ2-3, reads KAGVTQTPRYLIKTRGQQVTLSCSPISGHRSVSWYQQTPGQGLQFLFEYFSETQRNKGNFPGRFSGRQFSNSRSEMNVSTLELGDSALYLCASSGLAVYTDTQYFGPGTRLTVL.

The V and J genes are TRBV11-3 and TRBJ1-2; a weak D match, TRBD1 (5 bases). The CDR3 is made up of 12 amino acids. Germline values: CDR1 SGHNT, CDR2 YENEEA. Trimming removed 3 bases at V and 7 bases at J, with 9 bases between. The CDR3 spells CASSFGGVGYTF. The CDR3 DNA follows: TGTGCCAGCAGCTTTGGGGGGGTTGGCTACACCTTC.

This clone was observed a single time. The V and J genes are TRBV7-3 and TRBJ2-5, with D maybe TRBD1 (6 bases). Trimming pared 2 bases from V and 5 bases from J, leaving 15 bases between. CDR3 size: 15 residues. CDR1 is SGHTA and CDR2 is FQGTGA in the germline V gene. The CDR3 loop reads CASSLGAGVGETQYF. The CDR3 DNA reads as TGTGCCAGCAGCTTAGGGGCAGGGGTTGGGGAGACCCAGTACTTC.

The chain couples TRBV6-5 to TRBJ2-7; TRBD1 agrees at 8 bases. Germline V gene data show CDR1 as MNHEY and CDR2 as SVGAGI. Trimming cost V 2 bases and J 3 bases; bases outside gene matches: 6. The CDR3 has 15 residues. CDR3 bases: TGTGCCAGCAGTTACAGGGGACAGGCAGTCTACGAGCAGTACTTC. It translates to CASSYRGQAVYEQYF.

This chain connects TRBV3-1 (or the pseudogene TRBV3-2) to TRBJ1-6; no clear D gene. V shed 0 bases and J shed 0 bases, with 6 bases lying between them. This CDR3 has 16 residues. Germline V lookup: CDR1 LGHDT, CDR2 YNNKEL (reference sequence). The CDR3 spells CASSQERISYNSPLHF. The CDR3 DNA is TGTGCCAGCAGCCAAGAGAGAATCTCCTATAATTCACCCCTCCACTTT.

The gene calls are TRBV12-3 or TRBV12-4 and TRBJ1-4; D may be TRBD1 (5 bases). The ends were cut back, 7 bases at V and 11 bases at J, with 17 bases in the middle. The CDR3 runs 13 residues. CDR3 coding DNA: TGTGCCAGCACCTCGTTAGAACCAGGGAAACTGTTTTTT. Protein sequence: CASTSLEPGKLFF.